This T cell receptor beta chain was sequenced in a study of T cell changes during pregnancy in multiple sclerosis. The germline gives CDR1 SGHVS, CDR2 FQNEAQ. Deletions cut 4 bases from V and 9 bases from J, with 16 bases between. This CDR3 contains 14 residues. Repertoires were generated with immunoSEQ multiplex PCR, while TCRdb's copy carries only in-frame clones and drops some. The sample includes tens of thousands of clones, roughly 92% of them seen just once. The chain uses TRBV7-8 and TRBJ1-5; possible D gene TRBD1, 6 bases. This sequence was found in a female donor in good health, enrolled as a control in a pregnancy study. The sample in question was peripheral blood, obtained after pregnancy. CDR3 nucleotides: TGTGCCAGCAGCTCAAGAGGGGGTGGGGGGCCCCAGCATTTT. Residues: CASSSRGGGGPQHF. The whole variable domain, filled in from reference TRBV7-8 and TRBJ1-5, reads GAGVSQSPRYKVAKRGQDVALRCDPISGHVSLFWYQQALGQGPEFLTYFQNEAQLDKSGLPSDRFFAERPEGSVSTLKIQRTQQEDSAVYLCASSSRGGGGPQHFGDGTRLSIL.